The T cell receptor (beta chain) described here comes from a study of blood T cell repertoires in COVID-19. Study background: Acute and convalescent COVID-19 specimens originated in the United States, Italy and Spain. The analysed material was cDNA or gDNA that came from T cells, B-cell-depleted T cells, or PBMCs.

In the original workflow: Estimated nucleated cell counts came from reference gene primer amplification. TCRdb's copy holds only in-frame clones and misses some; the assay was immunoSEQ multiplex PCR. V, J and clone size reflect that table, while D and trimming were determined from the DNA. The table has more than 200,000 clones, 80% to 90% seen once. The CDR3 consists of 13 residues. Germline V CDR1 and CDR2: MNHEY, SVGEGT. After removal of 2 bases from V and 10 bases from J, the junction contained 2 bases not matched to a gene. The chain recombines TRBV6-2 or TRBV6-3 with TRBJ2-1, with 10 positions matching TRBD1. The origin of this receptor is a middle-aged woman with active or convalescent COVID-19. Sequencing input: peripheral blood. As DNA, the CDR3 is TGTGCCAGCAGTTACGACAGGGGGCTGGAGCAGTTCTTC. Residues: CASSYDRGLEQFF.